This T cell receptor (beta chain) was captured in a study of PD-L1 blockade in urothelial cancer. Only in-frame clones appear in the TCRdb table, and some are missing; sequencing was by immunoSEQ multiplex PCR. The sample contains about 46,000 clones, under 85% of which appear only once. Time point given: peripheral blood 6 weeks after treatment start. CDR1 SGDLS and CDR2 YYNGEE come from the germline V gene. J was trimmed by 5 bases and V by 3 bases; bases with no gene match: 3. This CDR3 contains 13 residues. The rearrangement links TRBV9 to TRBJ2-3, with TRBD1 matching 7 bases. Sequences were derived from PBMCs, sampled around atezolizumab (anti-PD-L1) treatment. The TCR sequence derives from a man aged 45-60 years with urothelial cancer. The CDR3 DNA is TGTGCCAGCAGCGACCACAGGGGAGATACGCAGTATTTT. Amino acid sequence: CASSDHRGDTQYF.